The 10 T cell receptor beta chains presented below share a single source sample, sequenced in a study of blood T cell repertoires in COVID-19 (dated by TCRdb to about 2020). The library was made by the immunoSEQ multiplex PCR assay. Drawn from immuneACCESS, this table holds only the in-frame rearrangements with V and J called that TCRdb kept. Clones are partly lost; checked studies trace under half to an unresolved V gene and leave the rest unexplained. The sample table contains under 200,000 clones; only one count was recorded for around nine tenths of them. The top ten clones comprise around 1.5% of the sample. The material sequenced was peripheral blood. Receptors were obtained from a man younger than 35 with active or convalescent COVID-19.

On this clone itself: The same CDR3 can be traced to other DNA sequences in this sample. This chain connects TRBV9 to TRBJ2-1; D not certain. The CDR3 runs 15 residues. CDR1 and CDR2 (germline): SGDLS, YYNGEE. Trimming shortened V by 2 bases and J by 0 bases, and 9 bases separated the two germline ends. CDR3 in DNA: TGTGCCAGCAGCGTCGGGTCTAGCTCCTACAATGAGCAGTTCTTC. Translating it yields CASSVGSSSYNEQFF.

This chain uses TRBV10-3 with TRBJ2-5, with 7 bases that match TRBD1. The CDR3 is made up of 15 amino acids. Per germline, CDR1 ENHRY and CDR2 SYGVKD. Trimming took 6 bases from V and 4 from J; bases not matched to a gene: 11. The DNA of the CDR3 is TGTGCCATCAGGGGAAGGGGGCCTAAGGGAGAGACCCAGTACTTC. Amino acid sequence: CAIRGRGPKGETQYF.

J is TRBJ1-5 and V is TRBV28; TRBD1 might be the D (5 bases). Trimming shortened V by 7 bases and J by 7 bases, and 14 bases separated the two germline ends. CDR1 and CDR2 (germline): MDHEN, SYDVKM. The CDR3 consists of 13 residues. CDR3 residues: CASTGGVSQPQHF. CDR3 coding DNA: TGTGCCAGCACGGGGGGGGTCTCGCAGCCCCAGCATTTT. Looking up the rest from reference TRBV28 and TRBJ1-5 gives the full variable domain: DVKVTQSSRYLVKRTGEKVFLECVQDMDHENMFWYRQDPGLGLRLIYFSYDVKMKEKGDIPEGYSVSREKKERFSLILESASTNQTSMYLCASTGGVSQPQHFGDGTRLSIL.

V is TRBV7-2 and J is TRBJ2-7, with TRBD2 matching 9 bases. V gave up 5 bases and J gave up 2 bases; unmatched junction bases: 10. CDR3 length: 16 amino acids. Germline V gene sequence: CDR1 SGHTA, CDR2 FQGNSA. CDR3 nucleotide sequence: TGTGCCAGCAGCCTACGAGGACTAGCGCTTACCTACGAGCAGTACTTC. This codes for CASSLRGLALTYEQYF.

This clone occurred many times. In nucleotides, the CDR3 is TGTGCCAGCAGCGAGGATGCCGGGACTTATTACGAGCAGTACTTC. Its translation is CASSEDAGTYYEQYF. The J gene is TRBJ2-7, the V gene TRBV9; weak D call: TRBD2 (6 bases). The V end was cut by 3 bases, the J end by 4 bases, with 17 bases between. Germline values: CDR1 SGDLS, CDR2 YYNGEE. This CDR3 contains 15 residues.

The rearrangement uses TRBV2 and TRBJ1-3, with 8 positions matching TRBD1. V was pared by 7 bases and J by 0 bases, with 11 bases of the junction left unmatched. Germline V gene data show CDR1 as SNHLY and CDR2 as FYNNEI. This CDR3 is built from 17 residues. CDR3 sequence: CASTEGQAISSGNTIYF. In DNA, the CDR3 is TGTGCCAGCACCGAGGGACAGGCGATAAGCTCTGGAAACACCATATATTTT.

There are a few counts of this clone. The chain couples TRBV6-5 to TRBJ1-2; D not certain. CDR3 length: 15 residues. The ends were cut back, 0 bases at V and 4 bases at J, with 12 bases in the middle. In germline, CDR1 is MNHEY, CDR2 SVGAGI. CDR3 coding DNA: TGTGCCAGCAGTTACTCGGAGGGCGGGCTCTATGGCTACACCTTC. Encoded protein: CASSYSEGGLYGYTF.

The chain recombines TRBV27 with TRBJ1-2; no clear D. Looked up from germline, CDR1 is MNHEY and CDR2 is SMNVEV (reference sequence). The CDR3 has 15 amino acids. The ends were cut back, 4 bases at V and 0 bases at J, with 12 bases in the middle. The DNA of the CDR3 is TGTGCCAGCAGTTCGCGGTCACGCGCTAACTATGGCTACACCTTC. It yields the protein CASSSRSRANYGYTF.

The chain links TRBV10-3 to TRBJ2-7, with D perhaps TRBD1 (7 bases). V was cut by 2 bases and J by 2 bases, with 13 bases left in between. Germline CDR1 ENHRY, CDR2 SYGVKD. The length of the CDR3 is 15 residues. The CDR3 nucleotides read TGTGCCATCAGTGAGCCGACAGGGAGGACCTACGAGCAGTACTTC. Translating it yields CAISEPTGRTYEQYF.

The V and J genes are TRBV24-1 and TRBJ2-1; D is unresolved. Trimming stripped 3 bases from V and 8 bases from J, with 10 bases between. In germline, CDR1 is KGHDR, CDR2 SFDVKD. The CDR3 covers 13 residues. CDR3 sequence (DNA): TGTGCCACCAGTGATCCGGGTTTGGATGAGCAGTTCTTC. It yields the protein CATSDPGLDEQFF.